The T cell receptor (beta chain) described here comes from a study of T-cell reconstitution after alpha-beta-depleted transplantation in children. Study findings and constraints: Some patients showed high day-60 TCRbeta diversity, which derived from surviving recipient T cells and thymic progenitors. Several hundred expanded graft clones reportedly gave rise to the alpha-beta T cells present about two months after transplant. Fresh T-cell production supplied most of the T-cell counts and diversity seen one year after transplant.

Germline V gene sequence: CDR1 SGHVS, CDR2 FNYEAQ. V dropped 11 bases and J dropped 2 bases, with 1 base sitting between them. The CDR3 runs 8 residues. A word on this clonotype: Its antigen is currently unknown.

Library preparation (for TCRbeta) was performed with unique molecular identifiers. In TCRdb, the PCR reads were re-called with MiXCR into one record per CDR3 protein. The sample lists about 980,000 distinct CDR3 sequences; roughly 29% were seen once. The TCR sequence derives from a boy under three years old who had a stem cell transplant for SCID, so the T cells may come from the graft donor. The sample was PBMCs, mostly from graft donor cells, taken 360 days after TCRalphabeta/CD19-depleted stem cell transplant. V and J are TRBV7-6 and TRBJ2-7, with no clear D. The CDR3 DNA follows: TGTGCCCCCTACGAGCAGTACTTC. As protein: CAPYEQYF.